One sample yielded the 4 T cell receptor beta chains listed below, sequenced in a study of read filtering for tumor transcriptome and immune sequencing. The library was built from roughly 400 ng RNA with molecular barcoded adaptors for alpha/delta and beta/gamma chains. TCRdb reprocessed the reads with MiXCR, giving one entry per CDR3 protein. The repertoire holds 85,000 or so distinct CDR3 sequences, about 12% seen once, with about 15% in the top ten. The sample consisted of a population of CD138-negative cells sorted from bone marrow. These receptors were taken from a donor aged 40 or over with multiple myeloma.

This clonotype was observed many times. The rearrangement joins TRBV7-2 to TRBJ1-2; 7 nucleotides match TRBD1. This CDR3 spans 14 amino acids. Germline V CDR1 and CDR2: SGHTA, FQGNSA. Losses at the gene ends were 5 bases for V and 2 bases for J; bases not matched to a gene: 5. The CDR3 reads CASSRTTGNYGYTF. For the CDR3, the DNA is TGTGCCAGCAGCCGAACGACAGGGAACTATGGCTACACCTTC.

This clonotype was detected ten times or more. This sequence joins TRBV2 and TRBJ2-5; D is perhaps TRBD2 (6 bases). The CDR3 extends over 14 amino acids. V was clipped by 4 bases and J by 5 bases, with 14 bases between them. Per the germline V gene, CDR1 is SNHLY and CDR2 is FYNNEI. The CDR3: CASSGFGGRETQYF. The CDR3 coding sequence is TGTGCCAGCAGTGGATTCGGAGGGAGGGAGACCCAGTACTTC.

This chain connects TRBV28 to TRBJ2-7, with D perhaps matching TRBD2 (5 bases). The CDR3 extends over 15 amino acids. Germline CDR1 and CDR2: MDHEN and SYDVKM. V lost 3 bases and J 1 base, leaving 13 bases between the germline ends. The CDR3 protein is CASSLTVPGSYEQYF. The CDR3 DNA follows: TGTGCCAGCAGTTTGACCGTGCCGGGATCCTACGAGCAGTACTTC.

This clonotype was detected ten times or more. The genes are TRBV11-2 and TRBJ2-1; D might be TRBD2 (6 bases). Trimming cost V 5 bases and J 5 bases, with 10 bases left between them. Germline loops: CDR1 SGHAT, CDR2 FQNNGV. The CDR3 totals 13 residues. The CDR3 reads CASSPGSNNEQFF. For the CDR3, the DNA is TGTGCCAGCAGCCCCGGGAGTAACAATGAGCAGTTCTTC.